This T cell receptor (beta chain) was recorded in a study of shared clonotypes between healthy human individuals. The protocol was immunoSEQ multiplex PCR, while the TCRdb copy is restricted to in-frame clones and leaves out a portion. Among some 1,900,000 clones listed, around 96% were seen once. Findings and caveats of the study: An anticipated effect of sequencing depth on clonotype sharing among donors was recognized. As a rule, naive subsets had a larger estimated richness than memory subsets. Non-shared clonotypes displayed generation probabilities falling below those of clonotypes present in all four donors.

The naive CD8 subset, CD45RO-negative cells positively selected for CCR7, excluded terminally differentiated effector memory CD45RA+ cells. Those who donated, Caucasian adults without exception, all lived in Nashville, Tennessee. As to this clone: Its antigen is not known.

The germline V gene encodes CDR1 SNHLY and CDR2 FYNNEI. The CDR3 is 19 amino acids. Trimming took 0 bases from V and 3 from J, leaving 23 bases between them. This clonotype was sampled from a man between 18 and 29 years old in good health. The genes are TRBV2 and TRBJ1-1; D may be TRBD1 (6 bases). The specimen was naive CD8+ T cells sorted from blood. The CDR3 nucleotides read TGTGCCAGCAGTGAAGCGCTTGTAACGGACAGCCCTAGGGACACTGAAGCTTTCTTT. Protein sequence: CASSEALVTDSPRDTEAFF.